These 32 T cell receptor beta chains originate from one sample sequenced in a study of sequential checkpoint blockade in melanoma (dated by TCRdb to between 2017 and 2020). Reading the label with the study, this specimen's treatment or condition is: randomized to nivolumab then ipilimumab (arm A) or the reverse (arm B). The library relied on the immunoSEQ multiplex PCR assay. TCRdb obtained this table from immuneACCESS and retained in-frame rearrangements with V and J assigned. These tables miss some clones; where compared with another copy, unresolved V genes account for less than half of the shortfall, and the remainder is unexplained. For this sample there are roughly 2,100 clones; around 20% appear just once. The ten largest clones add up to 13% of the sample. The sample consisted of tumor tissue (inferred from file names), taken from a patient given nivolumab and ipilimumab in sequence. The receptors originated from a human donor with melanoma.

This clone is large. The chain combines TRBV11-3 with TRBJ2-7; D uncertain. Germline CDR1 SGHNT, CDR2 YENEEA. The CDR3 loop spans 15 amino acids. The ends were cut back, 1 base at V and 3 bases at J, with 13 bases in the middle. The CDR3 loop reads CASSLGVRAGYEQYF. DNA for the CDR3: TGTGCCAGCAGCTTAGGGGTCAGAGCTGGCTACGAGCAGTACTTC.

By its share, this clone is medium-sized (0.01 to 0.1%). The chain's CDR3 is CASSEDRGTEGNTIYF. The CDR3 DNA follows: TGTGCCAGCAGCGAGGACAGGGGGACGGAAGGAAACACCATATATTTT. The rearrangement uses TRBV9 and TRBJ1-3, with 10 nucleotides matching TRBD1. Per germline, CDR1 SGDLS and CDR2 YYNGEE. J was trimmed by 4 bases and V by 3 bases; bases with no gene match: 7. The CDR3 totals 16 residues.

Only a few counts were recorded for this clone. V gene TRBV6-8 combines with J gene TRBJ1-2, with a tentative D call TRBD1 (5 bases). Trimming left V 2 bases short and J 7 bases short, with 17 bases between. Germline values: CDR1 MNHGY, CDR2 SAAAGT. CDR3 size: 15 residues. DNA of the CDR3: TGTGCCAGCAGTTACAACCTTAGAGGGCAGGGTGGCTACACCTTC. Residues: CASSYNLRGQGGYTF.

The table lists this clone with many counts. The chain combines TRBV11-3 with TRBJ2-3, with 8 bases matching TRBD2. V was clipped by 2 bases and J by 0 bases; unmatched bases: 4. CDR3 length equals 16 residues. Germline values: CDR1 SGHNT, CDR2 YENEEA. The CDR3 sequence is CASSLRSGGSTDTQYF. Here the CDR3 DNA reads TGTGCCAGCAGCTTAAGAAGCGGGGGAAGCACAGATACGCAGTATTTT.

This clone was detected only a few times. The chain joins TRBV10-3 to TRBJ1-2; tentative D call: TRBD1 (5 bases). Per the germline V gene, CDR1 is ENHRY and CDR2 is SYGVKD. This CDR3 has 14 amino acids. Trimming left V 0 bases short and J 8 bases short, with 13 bases between. CDR3 sequence: CAISESTQGGGYTF. CDR3 DNA sequence: TGTGCCATCAGTGAGTCGACTCAGGGCGGCGGCTACACCTTC.

This clone was seen more than once but under ten times. The chain joins TRBV6-8 to TRBJ2-5; D remains unclear. CDR3 length: 12 residues. The V end was cut by 6 bases, the J end by 6 bases, with 11 bases between. Germline V lookup: CDR1 MNHGY, CDR2 SAAAGT. The CDR3 sequence is CASSSSGKTQYF. The CDR3 nucleotides are TGTGCCAGCAGCTCGTCCGGAAAGACCCAGTACTTC.

V gene TRBV6-8 combines with J gene TRBJ1-1; no definite D call. V lost 8 bases to trimming and J lost 1 base, with 11 bases between them. The germline V gene has CDR1 MNHGY and CDR2 SAAAGT. The CDR3 contains 13 residues. CDR3 DNA sequence: TGTGCCAGCCAGGACGGCCAGAACACTGAAGCTTTCTTT. This sequence encodes CASQDGQNTEAFF.

This clone is medium-sized by share. The rearrangement links TRBV9 to TRBJ2-5; the match to TRBD2 covers 14 bases. Trimming at V came to 5 bases and at J to 2 bases, leaving 5 bases not matched to a gene. The length of the CDR3 is 16 residues. Per the germline V gene, CDR1 is SGDLS and CDR2 is YYNGEE. In nucleotides, the CDR3 is TGTGCCAGCAGTGAAGGGACTAGCGGGGGACAAGAGACCCAGTACTTC. Protein product: CASSEGTSGGQETQYF.

The genes are TRBV6-8 and TRBJ1-5; D remains unclear. The CDR3 runs to 13 residues. The V end lost 4 bases, the J end lost 6 bases, and 10 bases lay between the germline ends. Looked up from germline, CDR1 is MNHGY and CDR2 is SAAAGT. CDR3 nucleotide sequence: TGTGCCAGCAGTTCAGACCCTAGTCAGCCCCAGCATTTT. It translates to CASSSDPSQPQHF.

This chain uses TRBV30 with TRBJ2-1, with 7 bases aligning to TRBD1. CDR3 length equals 14 residues. Germline V lookup: CDR1 GTSNPN, CDR2 SVGIG (reference sequence). V shed 4 bases, J shed 4 bases, and the junction held 7 bases outside the gene matches. The CDR3 DNA reads TGTGCCTGGAAAAGGGACAGATCTTACAATGAGCAGTTCTTC. It codes for CAWKRDRSYNEQFF.

The chain recombines TRBV9 with TRBJ1-4; D unresolved. Trimming removed 0 bases from V and 5 bases from J, with 17 bases in between. Germline values: CDR1 SGDLS, CDR2 YYNGEE. This CDR3 has 17 residues. Here the CDR3 reads CASSVAVGRQSNEKLFF. The CDR3 DNA sequence: TGTGCCAGCAGCGTAGCCGTCGGTCGCCAGTCGAATGAAAAACTGTTTTTT.

This clone rates as medium-sized. The V and J genes are TRBV6-8 and TRBJ1-1; TRBD1 agrees at 11 bases. The V gene's germline CDR1 is MNHGY and CDR2 SAAAGT. This CDR3 spans 14 amino acids. Unmatched junction bases numbered 5, after V lost 6 bases and J lost 5 bases. For the CDR3, the DNA is TGTGCCAGCAGGGAGGACAGGGGGCAAACTGAAGCTTTCTTT. Protein: CASREDRGQTEAFF.

This clone counts as medium-sized (0.01 to 0.1%). The chain couples TRBV11-3 to TRBJ1-4; D gene uncertain. Trimming cost V 5 bases and J 4 bases, with 20 bases left between them. The CDR3 sequence is 17 residues long. Germline loops: CDR1 SGHNT, CDR2 YENEEA. In nucleotides, the CDR3 is TGTGCCAGCAGCCCCCTTAGAGTAGTTACGGATAATGAAAAACTGTTTTTT. Amino acid sequence: CASSPLRVVTDNEKLFF.

The rearrangement uses TRBV4-1 and TRBJ2-7, with 7 bases lining up with TRBD1. This CDR3 has 16 amino acids. CDR1 and CDR2 (germline): MGHRA, YSYEKL. With V trimmed by 0 bases and J by 0 bases, 5 bases remained unmatched. The CDR3 DNA sequence: TGCGCCAGCAGCCAAGATCCAGGGGGTAGCTCCTACGAGCAGTACTTC. It is translated as CASSQDPGGSSYEQYF.

The chain's CDR3 is CASSRTGGGNTIYF. The CDR3 DNA reads TGTGCCAGCAGCCGGACAGGGGGCGGAAACACCATATATTTT. The rearrangement uses TRBV11-3 and TRBJ1-3; 11 bases align to TRBD1. Losses at the gene ends were 5 bases for V and 4 bases for J; bases not matched to a gene: 1. Germline V gene lookup returns CDR1 SGHNT and CDR2 YENEEA. CDR3 size: 14 residues.

The rearrangement joins TRBV19 to TRBJ2-5; D gene ambiguous. This CDR3 is 15 amino acids long. V gave up 5 bases and J gave up 7 bases, with 20 bases separating them. CDR1 is LNHDA and CDR2 is SQIVND in the germline V gene (reference sequence). The CDR3 is CASSHRPRYEGTQYF. The CDR3 nucleotides read TGTGCCAGTAGTCACCGACCCCGATACGAAGGGACCCAGTACTTC.

The sample holds a few counts of this clone. V usage is TRBV6-8 and J usage is TRBJ2-5, with 15 bases matching TRBD2. Germline V gene lookup returns CDR1 MNHGY and CDR2 SAAAGT. CDR3 length equals 17 residues. V was clipped by 5 bases and J by 3 bases; unmatched bases: 7. The CDR3 spells CASSPRTSGGGKETQYF. The CDR3 DNA sequence: TGTGCCAGCAGTCCGAGGACTAGCGGGGGGGGGAAAGAGACCCAGTACTTC.

This clone is labeled as medium-sized (0.01 to 0.1%). The chain links TRBV11-3 to TRBJ2-7; D might be TRBD1 (7 bases). The length of the CDR3 is 14 residues. The ends were cut back, 4 bases at V and 5 bases at J, with 15 bases in the middle. CDR1 and CDR2 from the germline V gene are SGHNT and YENEEA. CDR3 in amino acids: CASSYRRGANEQYF. CDR3 coding DNA: TGTGCCAGCAGCTACCGCAGGGGGGCGAACGAGCAGTACTTC.

This clone has just a few counts. V and J are TRBV30 and TRBJ1-1, with D possibly matching TRBD1 (5 bases). The CDR3 extends over 13 amino acids. Trimming stripped 2 bases from V and 2 bases from J, with 9 bases between. Germline V lookup: CDR1 GTSNPN, CDR2 SVGIG (reference sequence). CDR3 sequence: CAWSWQGNTEAFF. The CDR3 bases are TGTGCCTGGAGTTGGCAGGGTAACACTGAAGCTTTCTTT.

By proportion, this clone is medium-sized. The V gene is TRBV11-3, the J gene TRBJ1-1, with D perhaps TRBD1 (6 bases). Germline assignment: CDR1 SGHNT and CDR2 YENEEA. V was trimmed by 5 bases and J by 0 bases, leaving 16 bases between them. This CDR3 comprises 16 residues. The DNA for the CDR3 is TGTGCCAGCAGCATTCCCGGCGGGGGCATGAACACTGAAGCTTTCTTT. It yields the protein CASSIPGGGMNTEAFF.

Only a few counts were recorded for this clone. The chain couples TRBV19 to TRBJ1-1; the D gene is possibly TRBD1 (5 bases). The CDR3 is 14 residues long. Deletions cut 4 bases from V and 3 bases from J, with 12 bases between. CDR1 LNHDA and CDR2 SQIVND come from the germline V gene (reference sequence). The CDR3 coding sequence is TGTGCCAGTAGTACGAGGTCCAGGGACACTGAAGCTTTCTTT. This gives the protein CASSTRSRDTEAFF.

Relative to its sample, this clone is medium-sized. The rearrangement uses TRBV9 and TRBJ1-5; D uncertain. The CDR3 extends over 14 amino acids. V was pared by 0 bases and J by 4 bases, with 8 bases between. Germline CDR1 and CDR2: SGDLS and YYNGEE. The CDR3 DNA reads TGTGCCAGCAGCGTAGGCGGGCCAAATCAGCCCCAGCATTTT. It codes for CASSVGGPNQPQHF.

The chain combines TRBV9 with TRBJ1-1; D is possibly TRBD1 (5 bases). Germline CDR1 SGDLS, CDR2 YYNGEE. The CDR3 is 15 residues long. V lost 2 bases and J lost 0, with 11 bases in between. In DNA form, the CDR3 reads TGTGCCAGCAGCGTCACCGGGACGGTGAACACTGAAGCTTTCTTT. Translated, it gives CASSVTGTVNTEAFF.

This clone was detected only a few times. J is TRBJ2-7 and V is TRBV4-1, with 9 bases fitting TRBD1. Germline V gives CDR1 MGHRA, CDR2 YSYEKL. After removal of 2 bases from V and 3 bases from J, the junction contained 8 bases not matched to a gene. This CDR3 has 16 residues. CDR3 protein: CASSQTPDRGGYEQYF. CDR3 nucleotide sequence: TGCGCCAGCAGCCAAACCCCCGACAGGGGGGGCTACGAGCAGTACTTC.

The CDR3 DNA reads TGTGCCAGCAGTTACGAGGAGTCCGGGGGGGCTTTGGAGCAGTACTTC. Protein: CASSYEESGGALEQYF. The chain employs TRBV6-8 and TRBJ2-7; 8 bases map to TRBD2. CDR3 length: 16 amino acids. Germline V gene sequence: CDR1 MNHGY, CDR2 SAAAGT. V dropped 2 bases and J dropped 7; count of bases not matched to a gene: 13.

This clone showed up just a few times. The chain uses TRBV29-1 and TRBJ2-2, with 9 bases identical to TRBD1. Germline CDR1 and CDR2: SQVTM and ANQGSEA. V gave up 0 bases and J gave up 0 bases; unmatched junction bases: 11. There are 19 residues in the CDR3. The CDR3 DNA reads as TGCAGCGTTGAAGATTCCTTGGACAGGGGCGACACGAACACCGGGGAGCTGTTTTTT. Protein sequence: CSVEDSLDRGDTNTGELFF.

By sample fraction, this clone is large. CDR3 sequence reads: CAWSGQSNSPLHF. DNA of the CDR3: TGTGCCTGGAGTGGACAGTCTAATTCACCCCTCCACTTT. The V and J genes are TRBV30 and TRBJ1-6, with a possible D match to TRBD1 (5 bases). Trimming removed 1 base from V and 6 bases from J, with 7 bases in between. The CDR3 has 13 residues. Germline CDR1 and CDR2: GTSNPN and SVGIG (reference sequence).

This clone was counted only a few times. The limits of the CDR3 on the DNA are not certain, so only TCRdb's listed CDR3 is given. V gene TRBV9 combines with J gene TRBJ2-1. With termini counted, the CDR3 has 13 amino acids. The germline V gene encodes CDR1 SGDLS and CDR2 YYNGEE. CDR3 residues: CASSVADGNTRFF.

The chain is built from TRBV6-8 and TRBJ2-2; D remains unclear. The CDR3 totals 14 residues. The germline V gene has CDR1 MNHGY and CDR2 SAAAGT. Trimming pared 10 bases from V and 2 bases from J, leaving 14 bases between. The CDR3 loop reads CAISSGQNTGELFF. In nucleotides, the CDR3 is TGTGCCATCTCCTCGGGCCAAAACACCGGGGAGCTGTTTTTT.

This clone was counted a single time. This rearrangement joins TRBV19 to TRBJ2-6; 7 bases are shared with TRBD1. The germline CDR1 and CDR2 sequences are LNHDA and SQIVND (reference sequence). CDR3 length: 18 residues. The ends lost 5 bases at V and 3 bases at J; junction bases unmatched: 13. The CDR3 protein is CASSSLLGGAGGANVLTF. CDR3 DNA sequence: TGTGCCAGTAGTTCCTTACTAGGGGGCGCGGGTGGGGCCAACGTCCTGACTTTC.

This clone is termed medium-sized. The chain couples TRBV11-3 to TRBJ1-1, with a possible D match to TRBD1 (6 bases). Deletions cut 4 bases from V and 4 bases from J, with 19 bases between. The CDR3 contains 16 residues. Per germline, CDR1 SGHNT and CDR2 YENEEA. This CDR3 is CASSSKTGPGGTEAFF. Written as DNA, the CDR3 is TGTGCCAGCAGCTCAAAGACAGGACCGGGGGGCACTGAAGCTTTCTTT.

V is TRBV5-1 and J is TRBJ1-1, with 8 bases lining up with TRBD1. Losses at the gene ends were 0 bases for V and 2 bases for J; bases not matched to a gene: 6. The CDR3 is 16 amino acids. Germline values: CDR1 SGHRS, CDR2 YFSETQ. The CDR3 DNA reads TGCGCCAGCAGCTTGGAAGGGACAGGTGGAAACACTGAAGCTTTCTTT. It specifies CASSLEGTGGNTEAFF.